The 18 T cell receptor beta chains listed next were all sequenced from one sample in a study of blood T cell repertoires in COVID-19. The assay was immunoSEQ multiplex PCR, and TCRdb's table has in-frame clones only and misses some. The sample yields around 120,000 clones, about 74% seen once. Sequenced input: peripheral blood. All receptors come from a man between 65 and 80 years old with acute or convalescent COVID-19.

The chain carries TRBV7-6 and TRBJ2-3; 13 bases align to TRBD2. Germline trimming cut 5 bases from V and 1 base from J; bases unmatched to any gene: 12. CDR3 size: 19 residues. Germline V gene data show CDR1 as SGHVS and CDR2 as FNYEAQ. CDR3 nucleotide sequence: TGTGCCAGCAGCCCACTAGCGGGGGGGTCCCAGGGCCGCACAGATACGCAGTATTTT. This gives the protein CASSPLAGGSQGRTDTQYF.

The J gene is TRBJ2-2, the V gene TRBV19; TRBD2 might be the D (5 bases). The CDR3 extends over 14 amino acids. The V end lost 5 bases, the J end lost 6 bases, and 13 bases lay between the germline ends. Germline V CDR1 and CDR2: LNHDA, SQIVND (reference sequence). CDR3 sequence (DNA): TGTGCCAGTAGTTTCGGGGTTTCGGCCGGGGAGCTGTTTTTT. Translated: CASSFGVSAGELFF.

The genes are TRBV19 and TRBJ2-7, with 8 bases that match TRBD2. V lost 4 bases, J lost 1 base, and 9 bases stayed unmatched. The CDR3 sequence is 16 residues long. The germline CDR1 and CDR2 sequences are LNHDA and SQIVND (reference sequence). CDR3: CASSTTGAGGSYEQYF. Written as DNA, the CDR3 is TGTGCCAGTAGTACGACAGGCGCGGGGGGATCCTACGAGCAGTACTTC.

The gene calls are TRBV21-1 and TRBJ1-1; TRBD1 was called by the table and not checked on the DNA. TRBV21-1 is classified as a pseudogene. The CDR3 has 13 amino acids. The CDR3 coding sequence is TGTGCCAGCAGCAAAGCTATCAGCACTGAAGCTTTCTTT. This encodes CASSKAISTEAFF.

V gene TRBV7-2 combines with J gene TRBJ1-4, with 8 positions matching TRBD1. This CDR3 is 13 amino acids long. The germline gives CDR1 SGHTA, CDR2 FQGNSA. The ends lost 4 bases at V and 7 bases at J; junction bases unmatched: 2. CDR3 DNA sequence: TGTGCCAGCAGCTCCGGACAGGGTGAAAAACTGTTTTTT. As protein: CASSSGQGEKLFF.

The V and J genes are TRBV29-1 and TRBJ1-1, with 9 nucleotides matching TRBD1. Germline V gene lookup returns CDR1 SQVTM and CDR2 ANQGSEA. The V segment lost 5 bases and the J segment 5 bases; nucleotides outside the gene matches: 6. CDR3 length: 13 residues. The CDR3 coding sequence is TGCAGCGTTACAGGGGGCCTGGGTACTGAAGCTTTCTTT. Its protein product is CSVTGGLGTEAFF. Full variable domain (outside the CDR3, taken from reference TRBV29-1 and TRBJ1-1): SAVISQKPSRDICQRGTSLTIQCQVDSQVTMMFWYRQQPGQSLTLIATANQGSEATYESGFVIDKFPISRPNLTFSTLTVSNMSPEDSSIYLCSVTGGLGTEAFFGQGTRLTVV.

The chain has TRBV5-3 and TRBJ2-5; D remains unclear. TRBV5-3 is labeled an ORF, and its function is uncertain. The V end was cut by 0 bases, the J end by 7 bases, with 13 bases between. The CDR3 contains 14 residues. The CDR3 is CARSLAPANRTQYF. In DNA form, the CDR3 reads TGTGCCAGAAGCTTGGCCCCCGCAAATAGGACCCAGTACTTC.

Only a few counts were recorded for this clone. The V gene is TRBV12-5, the J gene TRBJ2-1; maybe TRBD2 (6 bases). Trimming pared 8 bases from V and 0 bases from J, leaving 14 bases between. Looked up from germline, CDR1 is LGHNT and CDR2 is FRNRAP. The CDR3 has 15 amino acids. CDR3 in amino acids: CASSEWEASYNEQFF. The CDR3 bases are TGTGCTAGTTCTGAGTGGGAGGCCTCCTACAATGAGCAGTTCTTC.

The V call is TRBV15, the J call TRBJ2-1; a weak D match, TRBD2 (6 bases). Trimming took off 3 bases at V and 0 bases at J, with 12 bases between the two ends. The length of the CDR3 is 16 residues. Germline loops: CDR1 LNHNV, CDR2 YYDKDF (reference sequence). Written as DNA, the CDR3 is TGTGCCACCAGCAGGGGGACTTTTAACTCCTACAATGAGCAGTTCTTC. Its translation is CATSRGTFNSYNEQFF.

J is TRBJ1-1 and V is TRBV19, with TRBD1 matching over 9 bases. The J segment lost 4 bases and the V segment lost 3 bases, leaving 9 bases of the junction unmatched. The CDR3 loop spans 16 amino acids. CDR1 is LNHDA and CDR2 is SQIVND in the germline V gene (reference sequence). The CDR3 spells CASSIRGDRAGTEAFF. CDR3 coding DNA: TGTGCCAGTAGTATTCGGGGGGACAGGGCGGGCACTGAAGCTTTCTTT.

J is TRBJ2-1 and V is TRBV4-1, with 7 bases identical to TRBD2. This CDR3 is built from 16 residues. The V and J ends lost 1 base and 1 base, in that order; junction bases with no gene match: 4. Germline-derived CDR1 and CDR2 are MGHRA and YSYEKL. CDR3 loop: CASSQGLRESYNEQFF. CDR3 sequence (DNA): TGCGCCAGCAGCCAAGGGCTGCGGGAGTCCTACAATGAGCAGTTCTTC.

This sequence joins TRBV7-2 and TRBJ2-3, with 9 bases matching TRBD1. The germline gives CDR1 SGHTA, CDR2 FQGNSA. Trimming at V came to 5 bases and at J to 4 bases, leaving 4 bases not matched to a gene. The CDR3 loop spans 14 amino acids. The CDR3 DNA sequence: TGTGCCAGCAGCCCCACAGGGGGCCCAGATACGCAGTATTTT. This sequence encodes CASSPTGGPDTQYF.

V gene TRBV7-2 combines with J gene TRBJ2-7; weak D call: TRBD2 (5 bases). V shed 5 bases and J shed 0 bases, with 11 bases lying between them. Looked up from germline, CDR1 is SGHTA and CDR2 is FQGNSA. This CDR3 has 14 amino acids. This CDR3 reads CASSVWGVSYEQYF. The CDR3 region has the DNA TGTGCCAGCAGCGTATGGGGAGTCTCCTACGAGCAGTACTTC. Based on the CDR3 plus reference TRBV7-2 and TRBJ2-7, the full variable domain is GAGVSQSPSNKVTEKGKDVELRCDPISGHTALYWYRQSLGQGLEFLIYFQGNSAPDKSGLPSDRFSAERTGGSVSTLTIQRTQQEDSAVYLCASSVWGVSYEQYFGPGTRLTVT.

V gene TRBV6-5 combines with J gene TRBJ2-3; 7 nucleotides line up with TRBD2. J gave up 1 base and V 6 bases, and 7 bases lay outside the gene matches. This CDR3 spans 15 amino acids. In germline, CDR1 is MNHEY, CDR2 SVGAGI. The CDR3 bases are TGTGCCAGCAGCCGGCAAACTAGCGGCACAGATACGCAGTATTTT. This encodes CASSRQTSGTDTQYF.

J is TRBJ1-2 and V is TRBV3-1 (or the pseudogene TRBV3-2); a possible D gene is TRBD1 (5 bases). Germline V gives CDR1 LGHDT, CDR2 YNNKEL (reference sequence). This CDR3 has 14 residues. Trimming cost V 6 bases and J 0 bases, with 11 bases left between them. The CDR3 spells CASSRGGSNYGYTF. In nucleotides, the CDR3 is TGTGCCAGCAGTCGGGGGGGTTCTAACTATGGCTACACCTTC.

This chain connects TRBV28 to TRBJ2-5; 8 bases line up with TRBD2. Germline CDR1 reads MDHEN; CDR2 reads SYDVKM. Trimming at V came to 7 bases and at J to 2 bases, leaving 9 bases not matched to a gene. The CDR3 runs to 15 residues. This CDR3 reads CASTAGGRMQETQYF. CDR3 coding DNA: TGTGCCAGCACCGCGGGGGGACGGATGCAAGAGACCCAGTACTTC.

The V call is TRBV16, the J call TRBJ2-3; TRBD1 is a possible D gene (6 bases). Germline V gene lookup returns CDR1 KGHSY and CDR2 FQNENV. This CDR3 has 14 residues. V lost 4 bases and J 3 bases, leaving 11 bases between the germline ends. The CDR3: CASSRDKITDTQYF. CDR3 nucleotides: TGTGCCAGCAGCCGGGACAAAATTACAGATACGCAGTATTTT.

The V call is TRBV20-1, the J call TRBJ2-1; 7 positions match TRBD2. V was clipped by 6 bases and J by 12 bases; unmatched bases: 8. Germline CDR1 is DFQATT and CDR2 is SNEGSKA (reference sequence). The CDR3 length is 11 residues. The CDR3 sequence is CSAGGTAGQFF. In DNA, the CDR3 is TGCAGTGCCGGGGGGACCGCCGGGCAGTTCTTC.